Included here is one T cell receptor beta chain sequence, with context. Antigen unknown. These data are taken from a study of identical twins. Unique molecular identifiers were present on the cDNA, which also gained a universal primer site by template switching. TCRdb redid the calling of the 5' RACE reads with MiXCR, one entry per CDR3 protein. Here the sample spans a few hundred thousand distinct CDR3 sequences, around a sixth being singletons. Healthy Caucasian donors formed the entire cohort. This CDR3 comprises 12 residues. From germline, CDR1 is ENHRY and CDR2 SYGVKD. V dropped 6 bases and J dropped 4; count of bases not matched to a gene: 3. Study conclusions and caveats: Compared with unrelated sharing, twin-shared out-of-frame alpha sequences had more low-probability sequences. In beta out-of-frame sequences, the excess sharing between twins was weaker.

The rearrangement joins TRBV10-3 to TRBJ2-7; 7 bases map to TRBD1. Specimen: naive T cells sorted from blood. This receptor was obtained from a man aged 50 or older in good health. CDR3 nucleotide sequence: TGTGCCATCAGCTGGGACAGTTACGAGCAGTACTTC. Its translation is CAISWDSYEQYF.